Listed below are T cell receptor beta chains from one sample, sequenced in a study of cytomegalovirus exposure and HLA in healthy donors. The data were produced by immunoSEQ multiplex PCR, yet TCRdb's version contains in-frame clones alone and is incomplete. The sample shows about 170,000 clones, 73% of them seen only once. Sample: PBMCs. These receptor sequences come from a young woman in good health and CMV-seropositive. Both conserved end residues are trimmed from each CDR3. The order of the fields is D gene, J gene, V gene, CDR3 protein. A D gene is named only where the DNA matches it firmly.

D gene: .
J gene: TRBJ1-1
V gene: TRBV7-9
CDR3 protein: ASSFGTPEAF

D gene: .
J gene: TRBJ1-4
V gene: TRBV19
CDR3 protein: ASSTGLSEKLF

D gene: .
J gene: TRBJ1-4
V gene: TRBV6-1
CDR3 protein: ASSWTGDEKLF

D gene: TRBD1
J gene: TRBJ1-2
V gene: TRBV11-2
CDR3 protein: ASSTRQGAGGGYT

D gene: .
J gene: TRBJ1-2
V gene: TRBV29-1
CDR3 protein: SVEGRDYGYT

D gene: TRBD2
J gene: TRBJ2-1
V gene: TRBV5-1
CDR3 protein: ASSSSGSSYNEQF

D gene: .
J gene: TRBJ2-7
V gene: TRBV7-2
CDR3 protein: ASSLAISSYEQC

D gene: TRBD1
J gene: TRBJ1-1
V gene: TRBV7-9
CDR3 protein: ASPPQGAVTEAF

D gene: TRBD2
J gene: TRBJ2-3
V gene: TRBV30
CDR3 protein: AWSSPPAGGPDTQY

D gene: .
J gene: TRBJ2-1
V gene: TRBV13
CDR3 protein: ASSLAQDTYNEQF

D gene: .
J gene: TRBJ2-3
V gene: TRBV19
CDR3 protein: ASSIQRSTDTQY

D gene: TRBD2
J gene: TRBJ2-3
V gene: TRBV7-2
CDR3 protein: ASSLRLAGEGDTQY

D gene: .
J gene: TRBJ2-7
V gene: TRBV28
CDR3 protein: ASSSGILGVGEQY

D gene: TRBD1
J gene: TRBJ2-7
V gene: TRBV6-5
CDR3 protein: ASSPPGQGWYEQY

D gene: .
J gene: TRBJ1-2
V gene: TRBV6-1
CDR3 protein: ASSEARGYGYT

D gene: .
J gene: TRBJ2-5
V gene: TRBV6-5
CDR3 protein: ASSYLETQY

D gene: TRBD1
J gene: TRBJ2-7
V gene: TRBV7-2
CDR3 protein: ASSWGTGGYYEQY

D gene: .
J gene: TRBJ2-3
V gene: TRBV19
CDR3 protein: ASSQEGDTQY

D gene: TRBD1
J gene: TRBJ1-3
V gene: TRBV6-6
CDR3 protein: ASSYGDRTGNTIY

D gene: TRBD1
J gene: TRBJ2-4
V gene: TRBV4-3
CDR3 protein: ASSIDREHIQY

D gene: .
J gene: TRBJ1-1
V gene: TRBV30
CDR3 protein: AWGQGWGNTEAF

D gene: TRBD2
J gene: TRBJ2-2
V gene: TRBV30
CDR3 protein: AWSGRGGVTGELF

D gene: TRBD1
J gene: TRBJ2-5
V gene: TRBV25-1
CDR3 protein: ASREDRGKTQY

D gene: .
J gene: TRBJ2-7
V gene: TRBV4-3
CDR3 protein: ASSQGYFRGQYEQY

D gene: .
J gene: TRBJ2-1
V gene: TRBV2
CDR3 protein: ASSERISSYNEQF

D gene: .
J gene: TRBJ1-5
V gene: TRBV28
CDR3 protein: ASSLLGGAGQPQH

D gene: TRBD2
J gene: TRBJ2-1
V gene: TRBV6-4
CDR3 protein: ASSDSHSGSYNEQF

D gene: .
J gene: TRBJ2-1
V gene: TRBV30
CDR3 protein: AWRGGKGSYNEQF

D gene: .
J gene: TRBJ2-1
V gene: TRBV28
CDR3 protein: ASSPSRIEQF

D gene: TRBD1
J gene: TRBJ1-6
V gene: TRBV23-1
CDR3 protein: ASSQFINVRGNSPLH

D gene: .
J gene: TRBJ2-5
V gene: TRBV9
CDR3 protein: ASSGVGSLGKETQY

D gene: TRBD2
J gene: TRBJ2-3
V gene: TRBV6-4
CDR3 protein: ASSDSPSGGAVDTQY

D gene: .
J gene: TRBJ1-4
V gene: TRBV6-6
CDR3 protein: ASRLSTNEKLF

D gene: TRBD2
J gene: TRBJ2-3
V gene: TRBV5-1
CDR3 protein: ASSTRRLAGGSTDTQY

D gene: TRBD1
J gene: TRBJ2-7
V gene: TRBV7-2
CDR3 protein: ASSLVGTDTYEQY

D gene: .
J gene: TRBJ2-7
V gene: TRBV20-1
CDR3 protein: SARGQGQY

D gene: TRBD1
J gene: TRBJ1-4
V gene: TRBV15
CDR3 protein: ATSRDRPGQRATNEKLF

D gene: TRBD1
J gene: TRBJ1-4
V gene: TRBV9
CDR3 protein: ASSVERGLGKLF

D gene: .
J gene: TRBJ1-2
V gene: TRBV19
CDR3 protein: ASSIVDRRNYGYT

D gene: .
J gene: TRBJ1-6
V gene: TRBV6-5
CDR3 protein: ASRLQGSNSPLH

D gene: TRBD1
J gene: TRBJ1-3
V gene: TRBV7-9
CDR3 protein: ASSLGQGANTIY

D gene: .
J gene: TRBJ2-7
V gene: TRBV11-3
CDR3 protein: ASSETTGNHEQY

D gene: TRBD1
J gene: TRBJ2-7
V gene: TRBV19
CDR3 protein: ASDPGTGQGEQY

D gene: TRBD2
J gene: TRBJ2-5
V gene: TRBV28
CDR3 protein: ASSPGTSEETQY

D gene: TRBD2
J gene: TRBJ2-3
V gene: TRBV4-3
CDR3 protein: ASSQDRTSEAQY

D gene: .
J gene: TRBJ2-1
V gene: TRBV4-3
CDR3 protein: ASSQSSDIRGHNEQF

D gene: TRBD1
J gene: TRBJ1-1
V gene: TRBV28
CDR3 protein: ASSPLDRPMNTEAF